One and the same sample provided the 3 T cell receptor beta chains below, sequenced in a study of shared clonotypes between healthy human individuals. Measured with immunoSEQ multiplex PCR; TCRdb has only the in-frame clones, and not every one. The sample shows some 500,000 clones, 90% to 97% of them seen only once. The source material was naive CD4+ T cells sorted from blood. Subset reported: CD45RA+ positively selected. These receptors were obtained from a woman in her twenties or thirties in good health.

The chain combines TRBV7-3 with TRBJ2-1; TRBD1 agrees at 9 bases. Germline V gene sequence: CDR1 SGHTA, CDR2 FQGTGA. Trimming removed 6 bases from V and 7 bases from J; junction bases left unmatched: 7. CDR3 length: 14 residues. CDR3 sequence (DNA): TGTGCCAGCAGAATAACAGGGGGCGGGAATGAGCAGTTCTTC. This sequence encodes CASRITGGGNEQFF.

The chain carries TRBV28 and TRBJ2-2; no clear D. The CDR3 consists of 15 residues. CDR1 and CDR2 (germline): MDHEN, SYDVKM. The V gene lost 3 bases and the J gene lost 5 bases, with 13 bases spanning the gap. CDR3 nucleotides: TGTGCCAGCAGTTTCCCCAACCTAAGGACCGGGGAGCTGTTTTTT. This translates into CASSFPNLRTGELFF. The full variable domain, its missing parts supplied by reference TRBV28 and TRBJ2-2, is DVKVTQSSRYLVKRTGEKVFLECVQDMDHENMFWYRQDPGLGLRLIYFSYDVKMKEKGDIPEGYSVSREKKERFSLILESASTNQTSMYLCASSFPNLRTGELFFGEGSRLTVL.

The chain combines TRBV6-5 with TRBJ1-1; tentatively, D is TRBD1 (5 bases). The CDR3 has 13 amino acids. The V gene's germline CDR1 is MNHEY and CDR2 SVGAGI. V was clipped by 6 bases and J by 4 bases, with 12 bases between them. CDR3 in amino acids: CASRPNGGTEAFF. CDR3 nucleotides: TGTGCCAGCAGACCGAACGGGGGCACTGAAGCTTTCTTT.